The clone carrying this T cell receptor beta chain has more than one count but fewer than ten. What it binds is unknown. The sample originates from a study of blood T cells in healthy people across ages. Every participating donor contributed 8.5 to 10 milliliters of peripheral blood through a draw. Study results and limitations: Naive and antigen-experienced cells could not be conclusively compared, given unsorted PBMCs. Diversity estimates drawn from one million T cells were deemed underestimates.

Germline V lookup: CDR1 MNHEY, CDR2 SMNVEV (reference sequence). CDR3 length: 17 amino acids. Trimming took 5 bases from V and 7 from J; bases not matched to a gene: 15. The use of a sample-barcoded 5' primer and a J-beta primer mix characterized a second PCR of about 6 to 12 cycles. TCRdb independently ran MiXCR on the 5' RACE reads; one entry per CDR3 protein. The sample lists more than 650,000 distinct CDR3 sequences; 40% to 65% were seen once. Sequenced material: blood. The chain has TRBV27 and TRBJ2-3; 10 bases are a match to TRBD2. The clonotype comes from a man older than 75 in good health. Here the CDR3 reads CASSPPWTSGLRNTQYF. As DNA, the CDR3 is TGTGCCAGCAGTCCTCCATGGACTAGCGGCCTCAGAAATACGCAGTATTTT.